The 13 T cell receptor beta chains given below trace back to one sample, sequenced in a study of blood T cell repertoires in COVID-19. Measured with immunoSEQ multiplex PCR; TCRdb has only the in-frame clones, and not every one. The sample comprises 240,000 or so clones, 86% of which are singletons, and around 2% rests with the top ten. The sequenced sample was PBMCs or T cells enriched from blood (not recorded which). The source of these receptors is a woman aged 45-59 years who had recovered from COVID-19.

The chain combines TRBV11-1 with TRBJ2-2; unclear D gene. Germline V gene data show CDR1 as SGHAT and CDR2 as FQDESV (reference sequence). V was clipped by 4 bases and J by 2 bases, with 8 bases between them. This CDR3 has 14 residues. CDR3 sequence: CASSSQSNTGELFF. The CDR3 bases are TGTGCCAGCAGCTCCCAGTCCAACACCGGGGAGCTGTTTTTT.

V and J are TRBV3-1 (or the pseudogene TRBV3-2) and TRBJ1-2, with D possibly being TRBD1 (5 bases). Per germline, CDR1 LGHDT and CDR2 YNNKEL (reference sequence). The ends were cut back, 1 base at V and 2 bases at J, with 8 bases in the middle. The CDR3 is 14 residues long. The CDR3 spells CASSQGGGNYGYTF. The CDR3, as DNA: TGTGCCAGCAGCCAAGGGGGGGGAAACTATGGCTACACCTTC.

The J gene is TRBJ2-5, the V gene TRBV5-1; 10 nucleotides align to TRBD2. The V gene's germline CDR1 is SGHRS and CDR2 YFSETQ. J was trimmed by 1 base and V by 1 base; bases with no gene match: 7. The CDR3 contains 17 residues. CDR3 protein: CASSLSLAGVGQETQYF. In DNA form, the CDR3 reads TGCGCCAGCAGCTTGAGTCTAGCGGGAGTTGGCCAAGAGACCCAGTACTTC.

The chain is built from TRBV30 and TRBJ2-7; 12 bases map to TRBD2. The V gene end was trimmed by 4 bases and the J gene end by 4 bases; junction bases not matched to a gene: 8. The CDR3 has 15 residues. The germline V gene encodes CDR1 GTSNPN and CDR2 SVGIG (reference sequence). The CDR3 DNA sequence: TGTGCCTGGACCTTCGGACTAGCGGGATCATACGAGCAGTACTTC. This encodes CAWTFGLAGSYEQYF. Supplemented by reference TRBV30 and TRBJ2-7, the full variable domain reads SQTIHQWPATLVQPVGSPLSLECTVEGTSNPNLYWYRQAAGRGLQLLFYSVGIGQISSEVPQNLSASRPQDRQFILSSKKLLLSDSGFYLCAWTFGLAGSYEQYFGPGTRLTVT.

This clone is a singleton in its sample. V is TRBV7-9 and J is TRBJ2-1; 8 bases map to TRBD1. In germline, CDR1 is SEHNR, CDR2 FQNEAQ (reference sequence). V lost 5 bases and J lost 9; bases outside the gene matches: 6. CDR3 size: 13 residues. DNA for the CDR3: TGTGCCAGCAGCCACCGGACAGGGCCTGAGCAGTTCTTC. Its protein product is CASSHRTGPEQFF.

The CDR3 reads CAWRDPVTGGSYNEQFF. The CDR3 DNA sequence: TGTGCCTGGAGGGATCCGGTAACAGGGGGCTCCTACAATGAGCAGTTCTTC. V is TRBV30 and J is TRBJ2-1; TRBD1 agrees at 8 bases. The CDR3 consists of 17 residues. With 3 bases clipped from V and 0 bases from J, the junction kept 10 bases outside the gene matches. CDR1 GTSNPN and CDR2 SVGIG come from the germline V gene (reference sequence).

V usage is TRBV4-3 and J usage is TRBJ2-7; no firm D call. V was clipped by 0 bases and J by 1 base, with 10 bases between them. The CDR3 covers 15 residues. Germline assignment: CDR1 LGHNA and CDR2 YSLEER. The CDR3: CASSQDNSHSYEQYF. As DNA, the CDR3 is TGCGCCAGCAGCCAAGATAACAGCCATTCCTACGAGCAGTACTTC.

In this sample, this clone turned up once. The J gene is TRBJ2-3, the V gene TRBV4-3, with D maybe TRBD1 (5 bases). The germline gives CDR1 LGHNA, CDR2 YSLEER. The CDR3 covers 15 residues. The germline V and J ends were trimmed by 2 bases and 2 bases, with 11 bases remaining between them. DNA of the CDR3: TGCGCCAGCAGCCAATACGACAGAAACACAGATACGCAGTATTTT. It yields the protein CASSQYDRNTDTQYF.

The chain employs TRBV10-2 and TRBJ2-6, with 7 bases fitting TRBD1. The J segment lost 9 bases and the V segment lost 5 bases, leaving 7 bases of the junction unmatched. This CDR3 comprises 14 residues. The germline V gene encodes CDR1 WSHSY and CDR2 SAAADI. CDR3 DNA sequence: TGCGCCAGCAGTCTGGCCGGGACAGACAACGTCCTGACTTTC. Its protein product is CASSLAGTDNVLTF.

This chain uses TRBV7-9 with TRBJ1-4; D is ambiguous. The ends were cut back, 2 bases at V and 7 bases at J, with 26 bases in the middle. This CDR3 spans 19 amino acids. Germline CDR1 SEHNR, CDR2 FQNEAQ (reference sequence). The CDR3, as DNA: TGTGCCAGCAGCTTAACTTTTAGGACGGGAGAAGGTTGGGTTGAAAAACTGTTTTTT. Protein product: CASSLTFRTGEGWVEKLFF.

DNA of the CDR3: TGTGCCAGCAGCGTACCGGACAGGCCTAATGAAAAACTGTTTTTT. It translates to CASSVPDRPNEKLFF. The J gene is TRBJ1-4, the V gene TRBV7-9; 7 bases agree with TRBD1. The CDR3 spans 15 residues. Germline V gene sequence: CDR1 SEHNR, CDR2 FQNEAQ (reference sequence). V lost 5 bases, J lost 3 bases, and 6 bases stayed unmatched.

There are a few counts of this clone. This same CDR3 is encoded by further DNA sequences in the sample. The J gene is TRBJ1-5, the V gene TRBV6-5, with TRBD1 matching 7 bases. CDR3 size: 15 residues. From germline, CDR1 is MNHEY and CDR2 SVGAGI. Trimming took 0 bases from V and 4 from J; bases not matched to a gene: 3. CDR3 coding DNA: TGTGCCAGCAGTTACTCTATACAGGGGAATCAGCCCCAGCATTTT. Encoded protein: CASSYSIQGNQPQHF.

On this clone itself: A junction end diverges from the germline sequence, so it may reflect a read error. This chain uses TRBV7-7 with TRBJ2-3, with 10 bases identical to TRBD1. The CDR3 contains 15 residues. In germline, CDR1 is SSHAT, CDR2 FNYEAQ (reference sequence). The CDR3 DNA sequence: TGTGCTAGCAGCCCCGGGACAGGGGTGGTAGATACGCAGTATTTT. It codes for CASSPGTGVVDTQYF.